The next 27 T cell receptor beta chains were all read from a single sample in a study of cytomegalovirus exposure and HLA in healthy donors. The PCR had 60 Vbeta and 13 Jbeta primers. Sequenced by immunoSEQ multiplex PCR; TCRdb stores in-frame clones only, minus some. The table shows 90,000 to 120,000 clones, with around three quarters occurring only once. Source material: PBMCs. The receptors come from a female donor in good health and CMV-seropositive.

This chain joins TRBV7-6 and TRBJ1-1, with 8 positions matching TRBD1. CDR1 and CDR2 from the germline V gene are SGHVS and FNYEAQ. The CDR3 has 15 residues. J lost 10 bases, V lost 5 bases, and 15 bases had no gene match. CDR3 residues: CASSQRGQGARGAFF. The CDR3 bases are TGTGCCAGCAGCCAGAGGGGGCAGGGGGCAAGGGGAGCTTTCTTT. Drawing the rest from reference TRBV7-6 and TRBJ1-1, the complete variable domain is GAGVSQSPRYKVTKRGQDVALRCDPISGHVSLYWYRQALGQGPEFLTYFNYEAQQDKSGLPNDRFSAERPEGSISTLTIQRTEQRDSAMYRCASSQRGQGARGAFFGQGTRLTVV.

CDR3 loop: CASSLSTASGGRAAFF. The DNA for the CDR3 is TGTGCCAGCAGCTTGAGTACCGCATCCGGGGGGCGGGCAGCTTTCTTT. V is TRBV5-6 and J is TRBJ1-1; tentatively, D is TRBD1 (6 bases). Trimming removed 1 base at V and 10 bases at J, with 23 bases between. Germline V gene lookup returns CDR1 SGHDT and CDR2 YYEEEE. The CDR3 runs to 16 residues.

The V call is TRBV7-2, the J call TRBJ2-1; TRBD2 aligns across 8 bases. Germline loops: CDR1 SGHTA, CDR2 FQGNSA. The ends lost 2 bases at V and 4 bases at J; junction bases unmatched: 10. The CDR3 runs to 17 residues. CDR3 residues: CASSLLRRGATYNEQFF. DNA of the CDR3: TGTGCCAGCAGCTTACTCCGGCGGGGGGCCACTTACAATGAGCAGTTCTTC.

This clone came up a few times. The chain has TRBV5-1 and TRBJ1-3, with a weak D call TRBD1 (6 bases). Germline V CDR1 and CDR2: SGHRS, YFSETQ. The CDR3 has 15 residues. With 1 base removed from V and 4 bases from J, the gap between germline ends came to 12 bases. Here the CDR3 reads CASSLTGQAGNTIYF. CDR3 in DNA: TGCGCCAGCAGCTTGACAGGGCAGGCGGGAAACACCATATATTTT.

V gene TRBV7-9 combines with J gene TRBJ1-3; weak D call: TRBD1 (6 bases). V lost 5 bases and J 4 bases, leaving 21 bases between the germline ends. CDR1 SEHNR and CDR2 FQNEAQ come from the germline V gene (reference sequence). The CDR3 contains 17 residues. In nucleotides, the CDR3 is TGTGCCAGCAGCACAAGTCCCGCAACAGGGAGAGGAAACACCATATATTTT. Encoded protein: CASSTSPATGRGNTIYF.

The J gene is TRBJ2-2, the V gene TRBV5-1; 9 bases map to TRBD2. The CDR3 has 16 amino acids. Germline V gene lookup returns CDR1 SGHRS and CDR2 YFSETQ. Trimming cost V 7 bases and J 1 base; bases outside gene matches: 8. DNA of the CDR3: TGCGCCAGCCGCCCTACTAGCGGGCAGAACACCGGGGAGCTGTTTTTT. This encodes CASRPTSGQNTGELFF.

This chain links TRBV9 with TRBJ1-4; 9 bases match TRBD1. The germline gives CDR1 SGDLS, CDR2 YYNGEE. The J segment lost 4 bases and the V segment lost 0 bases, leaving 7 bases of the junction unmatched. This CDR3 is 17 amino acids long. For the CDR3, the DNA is TGTGCCAGCAGCGTAGAGGGACAGGGAGGATATAATGAAAAACTGTTTTTT. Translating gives CASSVEGQGGYNEKLFF.

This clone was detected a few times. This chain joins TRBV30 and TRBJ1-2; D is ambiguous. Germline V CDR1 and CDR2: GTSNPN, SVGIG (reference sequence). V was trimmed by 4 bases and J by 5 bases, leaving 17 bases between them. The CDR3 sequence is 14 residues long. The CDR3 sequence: CAWTPPRPGYGYTF. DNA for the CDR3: TGTGCCTGGACTCCTCCCCGACCGGGTTATGGCTACACCTTC.

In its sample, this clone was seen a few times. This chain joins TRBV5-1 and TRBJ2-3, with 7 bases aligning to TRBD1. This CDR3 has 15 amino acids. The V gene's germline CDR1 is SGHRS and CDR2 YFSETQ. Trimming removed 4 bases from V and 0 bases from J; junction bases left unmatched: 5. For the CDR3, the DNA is TGCGCCAGCAGCGTACAGACAGGGAGCACAGATACGCAGTATTTT. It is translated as CASSVQTGSTDTQYF.

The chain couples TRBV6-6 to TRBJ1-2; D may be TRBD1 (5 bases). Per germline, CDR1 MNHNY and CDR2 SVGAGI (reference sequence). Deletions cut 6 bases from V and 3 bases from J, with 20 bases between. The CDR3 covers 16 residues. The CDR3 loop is CASSQMSRSGDYGYTF. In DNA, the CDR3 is TGTGCCAGCAGCCAGATGAGCAGGTCGGGGGACTATGGCTACACCTTC.

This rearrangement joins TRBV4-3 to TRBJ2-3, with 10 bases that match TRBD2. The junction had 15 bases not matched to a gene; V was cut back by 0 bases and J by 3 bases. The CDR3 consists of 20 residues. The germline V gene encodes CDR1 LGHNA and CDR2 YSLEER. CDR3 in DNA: TGCGCCAGCAGCCAAGATCTTCGGGGTAGCGGGGGGCCGGGGACAGATACGCAGTATTTT. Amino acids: CASSQDLRGSGGPGTDTQYF.

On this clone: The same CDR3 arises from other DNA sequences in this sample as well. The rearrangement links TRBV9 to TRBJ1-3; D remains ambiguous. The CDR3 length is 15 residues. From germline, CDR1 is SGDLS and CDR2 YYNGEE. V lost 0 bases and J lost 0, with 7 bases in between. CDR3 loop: CASSVGSDSGNTIYF. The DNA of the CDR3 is TGTGCCAGCAGCGTAGGAAGCGACTCTGGAAACACCATATATTTT.

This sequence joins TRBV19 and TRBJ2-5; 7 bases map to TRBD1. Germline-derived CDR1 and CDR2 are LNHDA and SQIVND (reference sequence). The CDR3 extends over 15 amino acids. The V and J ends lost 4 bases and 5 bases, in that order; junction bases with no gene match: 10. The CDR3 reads CASSKGQRDGETQYF. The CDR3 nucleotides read TGTGCCAGTAGTAAGGGACAGAGGGATGGGGAGACCCAGTACTTC. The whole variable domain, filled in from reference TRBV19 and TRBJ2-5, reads DGGITQSPKYLFRKEGQNVTLSCEQNLNHDAMYWYRQDPGQGLRLIYYSQIVNDFQKGDIAEGYSVSREKKESFPLTVTSAQKNPTAFYLCASSKGQRDGETQYFGPGTRLLVL.

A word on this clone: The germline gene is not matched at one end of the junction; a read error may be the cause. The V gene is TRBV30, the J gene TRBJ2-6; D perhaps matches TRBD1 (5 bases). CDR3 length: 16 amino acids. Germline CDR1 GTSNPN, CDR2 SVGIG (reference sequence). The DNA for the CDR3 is TGTGCCTGGAGTGTACTACCTCTCTCTGGGGCCAACGGCCTGACTTTC. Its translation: CAWSVLPLSGANGLTF.

The CDR3 sequence: CASSLDGTGAGGGNTIYF. In nucleotides, the CDR3 is TGTGCCAGCAGCTTAGACGGGACAGGGGCCGGAGGGGGAAACACCATATATTTT. This chain connects TRBV7-2 to TRBJ1-3; TRBD1 agrees at 10 bases. CDR1 and CDR2 (germline): SGHTA, FQGNSA. With V trimmed by 1 base and J by 4 bases, 10 bases remained unmatched. The CDR3 runs to 18 residues.

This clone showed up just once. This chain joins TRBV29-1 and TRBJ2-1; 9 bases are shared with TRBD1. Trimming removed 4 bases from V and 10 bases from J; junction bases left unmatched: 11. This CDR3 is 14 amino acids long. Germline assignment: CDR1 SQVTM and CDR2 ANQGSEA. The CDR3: CSVGDRAFFEEQFF. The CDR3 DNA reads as TGCAGCGTTGGGGACAGGGCATTTTTCGAGGAGCAGTTCTTC.

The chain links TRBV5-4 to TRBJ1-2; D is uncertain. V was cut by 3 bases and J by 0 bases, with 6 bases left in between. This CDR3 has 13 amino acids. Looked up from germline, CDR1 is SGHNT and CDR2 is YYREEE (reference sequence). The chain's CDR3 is CASSSTANYGYTF. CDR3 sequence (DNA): TGTGCCAGCAGCTCAACGGCTAACTATGGCTACACCTTC.

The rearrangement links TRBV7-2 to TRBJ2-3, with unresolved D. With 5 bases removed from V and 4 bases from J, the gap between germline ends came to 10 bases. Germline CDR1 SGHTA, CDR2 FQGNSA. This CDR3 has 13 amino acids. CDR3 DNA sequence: TGTGCCAGCAGCACCAACTACGCAGATACGCAGTATTTT. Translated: CASSTNYADTQYF. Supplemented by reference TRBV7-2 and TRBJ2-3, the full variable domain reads GAGVSQSPSNKVTEKGKDVELRCDPISGHTALYWYRQSLGQGLEFLIYFQGNSAPDKSGLPSDRFSAERTGGSVSTLTIQRTQQEDSAVYLCASSTNYADTQYFGPGTRLTVL.

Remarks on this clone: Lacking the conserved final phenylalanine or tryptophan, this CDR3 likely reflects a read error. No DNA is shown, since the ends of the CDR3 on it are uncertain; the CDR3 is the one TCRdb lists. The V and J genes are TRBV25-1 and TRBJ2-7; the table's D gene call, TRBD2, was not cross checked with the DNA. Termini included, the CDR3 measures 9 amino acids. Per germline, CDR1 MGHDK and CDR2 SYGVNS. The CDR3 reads CASSSSRVN.

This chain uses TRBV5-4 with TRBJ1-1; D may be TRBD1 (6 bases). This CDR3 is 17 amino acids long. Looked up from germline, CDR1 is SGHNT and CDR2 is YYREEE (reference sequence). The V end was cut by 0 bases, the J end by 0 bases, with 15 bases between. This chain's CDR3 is CASSLARGPSLNTEAFF. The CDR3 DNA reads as TGTGCCAGCAGCTTGGCCAGGGGTCCGTCTTTGAACACTGAAGCTTTCTTT.

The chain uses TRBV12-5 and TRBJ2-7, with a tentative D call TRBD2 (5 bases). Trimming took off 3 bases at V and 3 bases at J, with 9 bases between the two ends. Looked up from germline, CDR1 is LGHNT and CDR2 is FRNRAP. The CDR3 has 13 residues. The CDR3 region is CASGLRGGYEQYF. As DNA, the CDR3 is TGTGCTAGTGGTTTACGGGGTGGCTACGAGCAGTACTTC.

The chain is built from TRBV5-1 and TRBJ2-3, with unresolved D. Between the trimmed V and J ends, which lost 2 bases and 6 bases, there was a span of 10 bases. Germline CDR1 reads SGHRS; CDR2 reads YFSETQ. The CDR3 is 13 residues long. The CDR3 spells CASSFGPGDTQYF. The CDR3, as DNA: TGCGCCAGCAGCTTTGGCCCCGGGGATACGCAGTATTTT.

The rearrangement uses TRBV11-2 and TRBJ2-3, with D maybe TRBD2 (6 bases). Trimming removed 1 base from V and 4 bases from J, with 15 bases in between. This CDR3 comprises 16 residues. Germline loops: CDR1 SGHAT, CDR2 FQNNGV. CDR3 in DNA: TGTGCCAGCAGCTTAGTCGGTCTGGGGGGAGCAGATACGCAGTATTTT. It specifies CASSLVGLGGADTQYF.

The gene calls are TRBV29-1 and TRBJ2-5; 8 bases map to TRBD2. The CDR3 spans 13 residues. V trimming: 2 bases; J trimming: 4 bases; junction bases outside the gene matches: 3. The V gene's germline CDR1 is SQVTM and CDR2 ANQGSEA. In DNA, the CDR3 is TGCAGCGTTGAAATCGGGGGGGCAGAGACCCAGTACTTC. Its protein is CSVEIGGAETQYF.

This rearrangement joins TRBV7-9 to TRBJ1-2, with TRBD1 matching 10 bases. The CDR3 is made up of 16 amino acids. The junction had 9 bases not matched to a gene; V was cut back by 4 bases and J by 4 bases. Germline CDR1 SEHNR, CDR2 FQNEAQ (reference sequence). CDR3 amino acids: CASSSDPGQGTYGYTF. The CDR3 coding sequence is TGTGCCAGCAGCTCTGACCCGGGACAGGGGACCTATGGCTACACCTTC.

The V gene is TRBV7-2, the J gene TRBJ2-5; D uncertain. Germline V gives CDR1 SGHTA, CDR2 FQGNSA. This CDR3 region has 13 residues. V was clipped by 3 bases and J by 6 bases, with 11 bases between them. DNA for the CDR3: TGTGCCAGCAGCTTGGCAGGCGTGAAGACCCAGTACTTC. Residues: CASSLAGVKTQYF.

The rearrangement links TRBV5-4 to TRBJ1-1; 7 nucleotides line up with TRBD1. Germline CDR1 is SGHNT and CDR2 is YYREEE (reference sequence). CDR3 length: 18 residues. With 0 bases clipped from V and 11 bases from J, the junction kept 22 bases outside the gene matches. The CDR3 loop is CASSLGARGLRGGAGAFF. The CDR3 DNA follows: TGTGCCAGCAGCTTGGGCGCAAGGGGACTTAGAGGGGGCGCGGGGGCTTTCTTT. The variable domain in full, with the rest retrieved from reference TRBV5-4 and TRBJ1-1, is ETGVTQSPTHLIKTRGQQVTLRCSSQSGHNTVSWYQQALGQGPQFIFQYYREEENGRGNFPPRFSGLQFPNYSSELNVNALELDDSALYLCASSLGARGLRGGAGAFFGQGTRLTVV.